These 7 T cell receptor beta chains were sequenced from one sample in a study of beta chain features in type 1 diabetes. The study, taken as a whole, reports: Shortening that was moderate but significant affected the TCRB CDR3s of Type 1 diabetes patients in all four CD4+ subsets.

Antigen specificity for these receptors is unknown. Expressed TCRB transcripts were sequenced because the isolated RNA had all been reverse transcribed beforehand. TCRdb keeps only in-frame clones here, not all; method: immunoSEQ multiplex PCR. This sample has 100,000 to 150,000 clones, with 17% found just once. Input material: central memory CD4+ T cells from blood. These receptors originate from a man younger than 35 with type 1 diabetes.

The chain carries TRBV19 and TRBJ2-1; weak D call: TRBD2 (6 bases). Trimming stripped 4 bases from V and 0 bases from J, with 10 bases between. CDR3 length equals 15 residues. Looked up from germline, CDR1 is LNHDA and CDR2 is SQIVND (reference sequence). Here the CDR3 reads CASSTLTSSYNEQFF. The CDR3 DNA reads TGTGCCAGTAGTACCTTGACTAGCTCCTACAATGAGCAGTTCTTC.

This clone was found a few times. The CDR3, as DNA: TGCGCCAGCAGCCTCACCAATGGGGGCAGCTCCTACAATGAGCAGTTCTTC. It is translated as CASSLTNGGSSYNEQFF. The rearrangement joins TRBV4-1 to TRBJ2-1; D possibly corresponds to TRBD1 (6 bases). Germline V gives CDR1 MGHRA, CDR2 YSYEKL. The CDR3 consists of 17 residues. The V end lost 4 bases, the J end lost 0 bases, and 16 bases lay between the germline ends.

This clone was counted between two and nine times. V and J are TRBV25-1 and TRBJ1-1, with a possible D match to TRBD1 (5 bases). V was pared by 3 bases and J by 10 bases, with 15 bases between. CDR1 MGHDK and CDR2 SYGVNS come from the germline V gene. The CDR3 is 13 residues long. CDR3 loop: CASSEGRRGPAFF. The CDR3 DNA reads TGTGCCAGCAGTGAGGGACGTCGGGGCCCAGCTTTCTTT.

The chain carries TRBV4-3 and TRBJ1-1; maybe TRBD1 (5 bases). This CDR3 region has 17 residues. The germline CDR1 and CDR2 sequences are LGHNA and YSLEER. Deletions cut 1 base from V and 1 base from J, with 16 bases between. The CDR3 region has the DNA TGCGCCAGCAGCCAAGTAACGGGGCAAGGGGCGAACACTGAAGCTTTCTTT. Translation: CASSQVTGQGANTEAFF.

The sample holds many counts of this clone. This chain links TRBV7-9 with TRBJ1-1; a weak D match, TRBD1 (5 bases). Germline V CDR1 and CDR2: SEHNR, FQNEAQ (reference sequence). The CDR3 has 14 amino acids. Trimming shortened V by 2 bases and J by 5 bases, and 12 bases separated the two germline ends. The CDR3 sequence is CASSLRDEGTEAFF. The CDR3 DNA reads TGTGCCAGCAGCTTAAGGGACGAAGGGACTGAAGCTTTCTTT.

With respect to this clone: Other DNA sequences in this sample translate to the same CDR3. The genes are TRBV5-1 and TRBJ2-1; no definite D call. The ends were cut back, 0 bases at V and 3 bases at J, with 7 bases in the middle. Germline-derived CDR1 and CDR2 are SGHRS and YFSETQ. The CDR3 is made up of 14 amino acids. CDR3 loop: CASSLGQNYNEQFF. In DNA form, the CDR3 reads TGCGCCAGCAGCTTGGGGCAGAACTACAATGAGCAGTTCTTC.

In its sample, this clone was seen a few times. The chain has TRBV11-1 and TRBJ2-1, with 7 bases lining up with TRBD1. The junction had 2 bases not matched to a gene; V was cut back by 1 base and J by 2 bases. The CDR3 runs to 15 residues. Germline V gene sequence: CDR1 SGHAT, CDR2 FQDESV (reference sequence). The CDR3 DNA reads as TGTGCCAGCAGCTTAGACAGGGGAACCTACAATGAGCAGTTCTTC. Protein sequence: CASSLDRGTYNEQFF.